One sample yielded the 6 T cell receptor beta chains listed below, sequenced in a study of cytomegalovirus exposure and HLA in healthy donors (dated by TCRdb to about 2017). Libraries came from the immunoSEQ multiplex PCR assay. A mixture of 60 forward primers for TCR Vbeta segments and 13 reverse primers for TCR Jbeta segments was used in the multiplex PCR. In its TCRdb copy, this immuneACCESS table keeps in-frame sequences only and misses some clones. Where compared with another copy, unresolved V genes explain less than half of these, and the others have no known cause. This sample lists roughly 120,000 clones; around 73% were detected once. The ten largest clones represent roughly 8.2% of the sample. Specimen: PBMCs. These receptors were obtained from a woman aged 40-49 years in good health and CMV-seropositive.

The chain joins TRBV7-2 to TRBJ1-3, with 7 bases aligning to TRBD1. This CDR3 has 15 amino acids. V gave up 3 bases and J gave up 2 bases; unmatched junction bases: 4. Germline CDR1 and CDR2: SGHTA and FQGNSA. The CDR3 DNA reads as TGTGCCAGCAGCTTGGACAGGCTTACTGGAAACACCATATATTTT. It is translated as CASSLDRLTGNTIYF.

The CDR3 bases are TGTGCCAGCAGCCTAGACGGGAAAGCTAACTATGGCTACACCTTC. The encoded protein is CASSLDGKANYGYTF. The rearrangement joins TRBV7-9 to TRBJ1-2, with D uncertain. Germline V gene data show CDR1 as SEHNR and CDR2 as FQNEAQ (reference sequence). Trimming took 5 bases from V and 0 from J, leaving 13 bases between them. The CDR3 sequence is 15 residues long.

V and J are TRBV5-1 and TRBJ1-1; D is undetermined. V lost 4 bases and J lost 3, with 22 bases in between. The CDR3 length is 17 residues. Germline-derived CDR1 and CDR2 are SGHRS and YFSETQ. The CDR3 nucleotides are TGCGCCAGCAGCGCCGGGCGCGGGTTCTCCGCGGACACTGAAGCTTTCTTT. It specifies CASSAGRGFSADTEAFF.

The rearrangement uses TRBV5-1 and TRBJ1-5; 9 bases map to TRBD1. The germline V gene encodes CDR1 SGHRS and CDR2 YFSETQ. V lost 4 bases to trimming and J lost 6 bases; unmatched junction nucleotides: 8. CDR3 length: 15 residues. CDR3 sequence reads: CASSLDRGEGQPQHF. The CDR3 DNA reads as TGCGCCAGCAGCCTGGACAGGGGAGAAGGTCAGCCCCAGCATTTT.

This clone came up a few times. The rearrangement links TRBV10-3 to TRBJ1-1, with no clear D. Germline CDR1 and CDR2: ENHRY and SYGVKD. The CDR3 spans 13 residues. With 2 bases removed from V and 1 base from J, the gap between germline ends came to 5 bases. CDR3: CAISEQANTEAFF. The CDR3 DNA reads TGTGCCATCAGTGAGCAGGCGAACACTGAAGCTTTCTTT.

This clone showed up just a few times. The V gene is TRBV19, the J gene TRBJ2-1; D gene ambiguous. The CDR3 loop spans 13 amino acids. CDR1 is LNHDA, CDR2 SQIVND, per germline (reference sequence). With 3 bases removed from V and 7 bases from J, the gap between germline ends came to 10 bases. The CDR3 DNA sequence: TGTGCCAGTAGTATGCGGATTCTAAATGAGCAGTTCTTC. Residues: CASSMRILNEQFF.